This paragraph reports one T cell receptor beta chain. This clone's antigen is unknown. Per-base quality was not reported, and no clone a single base away is much larger than it. The record originates from a study of blood T cell repertoires in COVID-19 (dated by TCRdb to the early 2020s). A note on the overall study: Samples from collaborators originated in the United States, Italy and Spain and spanned both the acute and convalescent phases of COVID-19. The material from the prospective study consisted of cDNA or gDNA derived from T cells, B-cell-depleted T cells, or PBMCs. Subjects who had been exposed to COVID-19, were actively infected with it, or had recovered from it provided the deeply sampled blood TCRbeta repertoires that made up the dataset. The repertoires were released in a freely available public database intended as a resource for research on the immune response to SARS-CoV-2. The samples were drawn from the first 160 participants of the ongoing ImmuneRACE study and from 1,254 subjects provided by 6 global collaborators. A de-identified subject ID, COVID-19 status, age in years and sex were almost always included in the sample metadata. Where HLA class I and class II types were available, the types were taken from metadata supplied by the sample provider, not from assay-based typing. Study-wide conclusions, independent of this receptor: The quantity of clinical and demographic metadata differed by source and by participant and was supplied without curation.

Based on the germline V gene (reference sequence), the CDR1 and CDR2 sequences are MNHNY and SVGAGI. The V and J ends are trimmed by 6 bases and 1 base, leaving 15 bases between them. Inclusive of the bounding cysteine and phenylalanine, the CDR3 is 15 residues long. The read is trimmed to its CDR3 DNA, 45 bases read in frame from base 1. TCRbeta CDR3 regions were amplified from genomic DNA by means of the immunoSEQ Assay, a bias-controlled multiplex PCR. Turning to the authors' computational methods: Nucleated cell counts per sample were estimated from amplification of reference gene primers within the assay. Sequence reads were collapsed and filtered to measure the absolute abundance of every unique TCRbeta CDR3 rearrangement. Productive Simpson clonality was computed per sample as the square root of Simpson's diversity index over productive rearrangements. TCRdb took this table from immuneACCESS and kept in-frame rearrangements with V and J called. Such tables lack part of the clones; where checked against another copy, unresolved V genes explain under half of the gap, and the rest is unexplained. That table furnishes V, J and clone size, whereas the DNA furnished D and trimming. This sample gives 120,000 or so clones in total; roughly nine tenths of them show up just once. The top ten clones comprise 7.9% of the sample.

A second Seattle source provided samples from volunteer blood donors who had recovered from COVID-19. Whole blood was collected in K2EDTA tubes by collaborating institutions according to the institutions' own protocols. For TCRbeta analysis, collaborators shipped samples as frozen whole blood, isolated PBMCs, or DNA extracted from either of those sample types. The rearranged chain carries TRBV6-6 and TRBJ2-5, and the D gene may be TRBD1, 5 bases matching. Sequenced: peripheral blood. The sequence was obtained from a man aged 65-85 years who had recovered from COVID-19. The sequenced DNA: TGTGCCAGCAGAGGGGCCTCTAAGGGCCAAGAGACCCAGTACTTC. The translation is CASRGASKGQETQYF.